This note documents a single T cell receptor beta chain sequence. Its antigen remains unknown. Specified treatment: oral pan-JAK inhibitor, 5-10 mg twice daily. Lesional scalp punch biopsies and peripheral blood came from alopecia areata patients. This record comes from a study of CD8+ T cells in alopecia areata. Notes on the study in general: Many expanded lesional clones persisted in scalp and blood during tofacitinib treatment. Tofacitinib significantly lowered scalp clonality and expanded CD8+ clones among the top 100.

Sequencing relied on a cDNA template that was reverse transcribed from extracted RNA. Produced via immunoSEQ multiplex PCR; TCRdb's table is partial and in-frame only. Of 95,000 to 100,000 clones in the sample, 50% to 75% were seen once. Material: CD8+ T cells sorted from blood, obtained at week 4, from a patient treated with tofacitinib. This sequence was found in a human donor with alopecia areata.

DNA for the CDR3: TGTGCCAGCAGCTCTGGGCAGCGGGAGTTCTACGAGCAGTACTTC. The encoded protein is CASSSGQREFYEQYF. The chain couples TRBV5-6 to TRBJ2-7; 8 nucleotides match TRBD2. The CDR3 consists of 15 residues. V shed 3 bases and J 3 bases; nucleotides not matched to a gene: 8. The V gene's germline CDR1 is SGHDT and CDR2 YYEEEE. Supplemented by reference TRBV5-6 and TRBJ2-7, the full variable domain reads DAGVTQSPTHLIKTRGQQVTLRCSPKSGHDTVSWYQQALGQGPQFIFQYYEEEERQRGNFPDRFSGHQFPNYSSELNVNALLLGDSALYLCASSSGQREFYEQYFGPGTRLTVT.